These 27 T cell receptor beta chains came from one sample sequenced in a study of T cells of healthy individuals. MiXCR, run by TCRdb on the 5' RACE reads, gives a single entry per CDR3 protein. The table shows about 40,000 distinct CDR3 sequences, with about 4.2% occurring only once. The receptors here all came from a human donor in good health.

The CDR3 DNA follows: TGCGCCAGCAGCTTCGGGGTTTACAATGAGCAGTTCTTC. Amino acid sequence: CASSFGVYNEQFF. The V gene is TRBV5-1, the J gene TRBJ2-1, with D perhaps matching TRBD2 (5 bases). Per germline, CDR1 SGHRS and CDR2 YFSETQ. V lost 2 bases to trimming and J lost 4 bases, with 7 bases between them. This CDR3 is built from 13 residues.

There are many counts of this clonotype. The rearrangement links TRBV29-1 to TRBJ2-3; D unresolved. With 6 bases removed from V and 0 bases from J, the gap between germline ends came to 7 bases. Looked up from germline, CDR1 is SQVTM and CDR2 is ANQGSEA. The CDR3 has 12 residues. DNA for the CDR3: TGCAGCGTGGCCAGAAGCACAGATACGCAGTATTTT. Translating gives CSVARSTDTQYF.

This clonotype was seen ten or more times. The chain couples TRBV11-2 to TRBJ2-1; 9 bases agree with TRBD2. J was trimmed by 6 bases and V by 1 base; bases with no gene match: 4. CDR1 and CDR2 (germline): SGHAT, FQNNGV. The CDR3 runs 15 residues. CDR3 loop: CASSLVAGAGNEQFF. CDR3 in DNA: TGTGCCAGCAGCTTAGTAGCGGGAGCCGGCAATGAGCAGTTCTTC.

The CDR3 nucleotides read TGTGCCAGCAGTTGGAGCCTTGGGACAGGGGAATCTAGTGAGCAGTTCTTC. Translating it yields CASSWSLGTGESSEQFF. The chain carries TRBV6-6 and TRBJ2-1, with TRBD1 matching 10 bases. Germline V CDR1 and CDR2: MNHNY, SVGAGI (reference sequence). With V trimmed by 4 bases and J by 9 bases, 15 bases remained unmatched. The CDR3 is 17 amino acids.

This clonotype was counted ten times or more. The chain joins TRBV10-3 to TRBJ2-1; no clear D. CDR3 length equals 14 residues. The germline V gene encodes CDR1 ENHRY and CDR2 SYGVKD. The V and J ends lost 0 bases and 4 bases respectively, with 7 bases between them. The CDR3 region has the DNA TGTGCCATCAGTGAGTCTGGCAGGTACAATGAGCAGTTCTTC. Its translation: CAISESGRYNEQFF.

The J gene is TRBJ1-1, the V gene TRBV6-1, with a weak D call TRBD1 (5 bases). This CDR3 region has 15 residues. V lost 4 bases and J lost 6, with 18 bases in between. Germline V gene sequence: CDR1 MNHNS, CDR2 SASEGT. This CDR3 reads CASSGGEGRGAEAFF. DNA of the CDR3: TGTGCCAGCAGTGGGGGGGAGGGGCGAGGAGCTGAAGCTTTCTTT.

This clonotype was observed at least ten times. The gene calls are TRBV15 and TRBJ1-4; D not certain. The CDR3 has 14 residues. CDR1 is LNHNV, CDR2 YYDKDF, per germline (reference sequence). Trimming removed 3 bases at V and 3 bases at J, with 8 bases between. The DNA for the CDR3 is TGTGCCACCAGCAGTCAAATGGCTAATGAAAAACTGTTTTTT. This gives the protein CATSSQMANEKLFF.

In this sample, this clonotype turned up many times. This CDR3 is CASSLKAAGWVSAPDIQYF. The CDR3 DNA is TGTGCCAGCAGCTTAAAGGCAGCGGGATGGGTTTCCGCTCCGGACATTCAGTACTTC. The chain employs TRBV7-8 and TRBJ2-4, with TRBD2 matching over 7 bases. Germline V gene lookup returns CDR1 SGHVS and CDR2 FQNEAQ. The trim removed 2 bases at V and 8 bases at J, leaving 21 bases unmatched. The CDR3 is 19 residues long.

CDR3 in DNA: TGTGCCAGCAGTTCCGGATCGGGACAGGGCTACGAGCAGTACTTC. It encodes CASSSGSGQGYEQYF. The V call is TRBV6-6, the J call TRBJ2-7; 9 nucleotides line up with TRBD1. Trimming took 4 bases from V and 3 from J; bases not matched to a gene: 7. Germline CDR1 reads MNHNY; CDR2 reads SVGAGI (reference sequence). This CDR3 contains 15 residues.

This clonotype was recorded many times. At one boundary the junction diverges from the germline segment, which might be a read error. This chain uses TRBV10-3 with TRBJ1-2; the D gene is possibly TRBD1 (6 bases). This CDR3 is 15 amino acids long. Germline loops: CDR1 ENHRY, CDR2 SYGVKD. As DNA, the CDR3 is TGTGCCATCAGTGACCAAGCGGACAGAACCTATAGCTACACCTTC. It codes for CAISDQADRTYSYTF.

This clonotype was counted a few times. Here the CDR3 reads CASSPQGMPDTQYF. The CDR3 bases are TGCGCCAGCAGCCCACAGGGGATGCCAGATACGCAGTATTTT. This rearrangement joins TRBV4-1 to TRBJ2-3, with TRBD1 matching over 7 bases. The length of the CDR3 is 14 residues. Germline V gives CDR1 MGHRA, CDR2 YSYEKL. Trimming took 4 bases from V and 4 from J; bases not matched to a gene: 5.

The V call is TRBV20-1, the J call TRBJ2-6; possible D gene TRBD2, 7 bases. This CDR3 region has 15 residues. CDR1 is DFQATT, CDR2 SNEGSKA, per germline (reference sequence). With 6 bases removed from V and 2 bases from J, the gap between germline ends came to 14 bases. CDR3: CSAGGGGPGANVLTF. The CDR3 nucleotides are TGCAGTGCCGGAGGGGGGGGGCCTGGGGCCAACGTCCTGACTTTC.

This clonotype has only a few counts. V gene TRBV7-9 combines with J gene TRBJ2-5; tentative D call: TRBD1 (6 bases). Trimming took off 3 bases at V and 5 bases at J, with 22 bases between the two ends. The germline gives CDR1 SEHNR, CDR2 FQNEAQ (reference sequence). This CDR3 has 17 residues. The CDR3 coding sequence is TGTGCCAGCAGCTTTGCTCCCGGGACAAGCTATGGGGAGACCCAGTACTTC. This sequence encodes CASSFAPGTSYGETQYF. Full variable domain (outside the CDR3, taken from reference TRBV7-9 and TRBJ2-5): DTGVSQNPRHKITKRGQNVTFRCDPISEHNRLYWYRQTLGQGPEFLTYFQNEAQLEKSRLLSDRFSAERPKGSFSTLEIQRTEQGDSAMYLCASSFAPGTSYGETQYFGPGTRLLVL.

This clonotype appeared many times. The V and J genes are TRBV20-1 and TRBJ1-5; D not certain. The CDR3 length is 13 residues. Germline CDR1 reads DFQATT; CDR2 reads SNEGSKA (reference sequence). Trimming cost V 3 bases and J 3 bases, with 9 bases left between them. The CDR3 bases are TGCAGTGCTAGTAGGTCCCTCAATCAGCCCCAGCATTTT. It codes for CSASRSLNQPQHF.

This clonotype showed up many times. The V and J genes are TRBV3-1 and TRBJ2-7, with 7 bases aligning to TRBD1. Per germline, CDR1 LGHDT and CDR2 YNNKEL (reference sequence). With V trimmed by 1 base and J by 0 bases, 3 bases remained unmatched. The CDR3 has 15 amino acids. This CDR3 is CASSQGRDSSYEQYF. Written as DNA, the CDR3 is TGTGCCAGCAGCCAAGGCCGGGACAGCTCCTACGAGCAGTACTTC.

This clonotype was counted many times. This chain connects TRBV6-2 or TRBV6-3 to TRBJ1-1; D is ambiguous. CDR1 and CDR2 (germline): MNHEY, SVGEGT. CDR3 length equals 11 residues. V lost 10 bases to trimming and J lost 1 base, with 7 bases between them. The CDR3 DNA reads as TGTGCCACCTGGGGGAACACTGAAGCTTTCTTT. It is translated as CATWGNTEAFF.

In its sample, this clonotype was seen many times. V gene TRBV18 combines with J gene TRBJ1-1; D uncertain. Trimming cost V 6 bases and J 1 base, with 9 bases left between them. The germline CDR1 and CDR2 sequences are KGHSH and LQKENI. The CDR3 contains 13 residues. CDR3 amino acids: CASSDDGNTEAFF. CDR3 nucleotides: TGTGCCAGCTCGGACGACGGGAACACTGAAGCTTTCTTT.

This clonotype has a handful of counts. V usage is TRBV11-2 and J usage is TRBJ2-7, with D perhaps matching TRBD1 (6 bases). CDR3 length equals 15 residues. Trimming removed 2 bases from V and 0 bases from J, with 11 bases in between. Germline loops: CDR1 SGHAT, CDR2 FQNNGV. CDR3 sequence reads: CASSLIQGTSYEQYF. The CDR3, as DNA: TGTGCCAGCAGCTTAATACAGGGAACCTCCTACGAGCAGTACTTC.

This clonotype has at least ten counts. The chain couples TRBV11-2 to TRBJ1-4; D is perhaps TRBD1 (5 bases). V dropped 5 bases and J dropped 0 bases, with 7 bases sitting between them. Germline CDR1 reads SGHAT; CDR2 reads FQNNGV. This CDR3 is 14 amino acids long. Here the CDR3 reads CASSLQATNEKLFF. The CDR3 nucleotides are TGTGCCAGCAGCCTACAGGCAACTAATGAAAAACTGTTTTTT.

This clonotype was counted ten times or more. The rearrangement joins TRBV6-5 to TRBJ2-7, with D perhaps matching TRBD2 (6 bases). Germline CDR1 is MNHEY and CDR2 is SVGAGI. V lost 8 bases and J 2 bases, leaving 16 bases between the germline ends. CDR3 length: 14 residues. Here the CDR3 DNA reads TGTGCCAGCGGATCCGGGGGTCACCCCTACGAGCAGTACTTC. Amino acid sequence: CASGSGGHPYEQYF.

This clonotype was counted many times. V gene TRBV15 combines with J gene TRBJ1-2, with 7 positions matching TRBD1. The CDR3 loop spans 15 amino acids. CDR1 and CDR2 (germline): LNHNV, YYDKDF (reference sequence). V dropped 0 bases and J dropped 7; count of bases not matched to a gene: 8. As DNA, the CDR3 is TGTGCCACCAGCAGAGATTCCGGGACAGCGGGTGGCTACACCTTC. This encodes CATSRDSGTAGGYTF.

This clonotype was counted ten times or more. J is TRBJ2-7 and V is TRBV12-3 or TRBV12-4; D is unresolved. V was trimmed by 7 bases and J by 6 bases, leaving 7 bases between them. The CDR3 sequence is 10 residues long. CDR3 sequence (DNA): TGTGCCAGCATGGGAACCGAGCAGTACTTC. The encoded protein is CASMGTEQYF.

This clonotype showed up many times. The chain employs TRBV18 and TRBJ2-7, with D possibly TRBD1 on 5 matching bases. Germline lookup yields CDR1 KGHSH and CDR2 LQKENI. V was trimmed by 0 bases and J by 3 bases, leaving 9 bases between them. The CDR3 is 14 residues long. CDR3 loop: CASSPPSRGYEQYF. The CDR3 DNA is TGTGCCAGCTCACCACCGAGTAGGGGCTACGAGCAGTACTTC.

This clonotype was observed many times. V is TRBV12-3 or TRBV12-4 and J is TRBJ2-7; D gene unclear. V lost 4 bases and J 4 bases, leaving 8 bases between the germline ends. This CDR3 comprises 12 residues. Written as DNA, the CDR3 is TGTGCCAGCAGTTCCTCGGGTTACGAGCAGTACTTC. It is translated as CASSSSGYEQYF.

This clonotype was detected many times. The J gene is TRBJ2-5, the V gene TRBV18; D unclear. V dropped 4 bases and J dropped 5 bases, with 8 bases sitting between them. CDR3 length: 12 amino acids. Germline-derived CDR1 and CDR2 are KGHSH and LQKENI. The CDR3 DNA is TGTGCCAGCTCACAGAGGATGGAGACCCAGTACTTC. The encoded protein is CASSQRMETQYF.

This clonotype was counted many times. V gene TRBV18 combines with J gene TRBJ1-1, with TRBD1 matching over 7 bases. From germline, CDR1 is KGHSH and CDR2 LQKENI. The CDR3 totals 13 residues. The ends lost 5 bases at V and 0 bases at J; junction bases unmatched: 0. DNA for the CDR3: TGTGCCAGCTCAGGACAGGTGAACACTGAAGCTTTCTTT. It yields the protein CASSGQVNTEAFF.

This clonotype appeared many times. The chain is built from TRBV2 and TRBJ2-1; D is possibly TRBD2 (6 bases). Trimming pared 2 bases from V and 0 bases from J, leaving 8 bases between. Germline values: CDR1 SNHLY, CDR2 FYNNEI. CDR3 length: 15 amino acids. As DNA, the CDR3 is TGTGCCAGCAGTGAACGTAGCGGCTCCTACAATGAGCAGTTCTTC. Protein sequence: CASSERSGSYNEQFF.